The clone carrying this T cell receptor beta chain was seen repeatedly, ten times or more. Its antigen is undetermined. The second PCR ran 7 to 11 cycles with a sample-barcoded 5' primer and J-beta primers. Carrying 12 random nucleotides, a template-switch adaptor labeled each individual cDNA molecule. TCRdb analysed the 5' RACE reads with MiXCR anew, one entry per CDR3 protein. Counted here are some 940,000 distinct CDR3 sequences, about 29% occurring once; the ten biggest clones make up 9.5% to 13%. These data originate in a study of blood T cells in healthy people across ages. Study-wide findings and caveats: A greater number of naive CD4+ cells and higher diversity distinguished long-lived donors from aged donors. Bulk PBMC profiling left naive and antigen-experienced comparisons inconclusive.

Germline V gene lookup returns CDR1 LNHNV and CDR2 YYDKDF (reference sequence). This CDR3 contains 15 residues. V dropped 1 base and J dropped 6; count of bases not matched to a gene: 4. This sample was shared with a second study, whose subject was T cells of mothers and their children. That report adds: T cell clones that were persistent and microchimeric went undetected.

The rearrangement joins TRBV15 to TRBJ2-2, with 8 bases matching TRBD1. The sample was blood. The receptor's source is a woman in her thirties or forties in good health. DNA of the CDR3: TGTGCCACCAGCAGAGTAGGACAGGGACCCGGGGAGCTGTTTTTT. Translation: CATSRVGQGPGELFF.